The rows below give T cell receptor beta chains drawn from one sample of a study of blood T cell repertoires in COVID-19. Profiling relied on immunoSEQ multiplex PCR, and the TCRdb table lists in-frame clones only, not all of them. Of fewer than 25,000 clones listed, over 80% are singletons. The source material was peripheral blood. All receptors come from a human donor with active COVID-19. The donor label of this sample is uncertain. The CDR3 runs from the conserved cysteine through the conserved F or W. A D gene is named only where the DNA matches it firmly. A row's size may be missing; if present it is once, few, many or a size class.

V: TRBV7-9; D: .; size: .; J: TRBJ1-2; DNA: TGTGCCAGCAGCTTACCCCAGGGTAATGGCTACACCTTC; CDR3: CASSLPQGNGYTF
V: TRBV4-3; D: .; size: .; J: TRBJ1-6; DNA: TGCGCCAGCAGCCAAGATGACAGAAATAATTCACCCCTCCACTTT; CDR3: CASSQDDRNNSPLHF
V: TRBV28; D: TRBD1; size: .; J: TRBJ1-5; DNA: TGTGCCAGCACACTTGGCGACAGGGGGAATCAGCCCCAGCATTTT; CDR3: CASTLGDRGNQPQHF
V: TRBV7-9; D: .; size: .; J: TRBJ1-4; DNA: TGTGCCAGCAGCTTGGCAGGGTCGAATGAAAAACTGTTTTTT; CDR3: CASSLAGSNEKLFF
V: TRBV7-3; D: TRBD2; size: .; J: TRBJ2-2; DNA: TGTGCCAGCAGCCCGACGAGCGGGAGCCTCGGGGAGCTGTTTTTT; CDR3: CASSPTSGSLGELFF
V: TRBV5-1; D: TRBD1; size: .; J: TRBJ2-1; DNA: TGCGCCAGCAGCTTGGGACAGGGGGTTGGTGAGCAGTTCTTC; CDR3: CASSLGQGVGEQFF
V: TRBV21-1; D: .; size: .; J: TRBJ2-1; DNA: TGTGCCAGCAGCAAAGTAGGGGGTTGGGGTGAGCAGTTCTTC; CDR3: CASSKVGGWGEQFF
V: TRBV7-6; D: TRBD2; size: once; J: TRBJ2-3; DNA: TGTGCCAGCAGCCCCCTTGGGCGACTAGCGGGGATGGATACGCAGTATTTT; CDR3: CASSPLGRLAGMDTQYF
V: TRBV15; D: TRBD1; size: .; J: TRBJ2-7; DNA: TGTGCCACCAGCAGGGGACAGGGGACGGCCTACGAGCAGTACTTC; CDR3: CATSRGQGTAYEQYF
V: TRBV7-2; D: TRBD1; size: .; J: TRBJ2-1; DNA: TGTGCCAGCAGCTTTGGGACAGGGAACAATGAGCAGTTCTTC; CDR3: CASSFGTGNNEQFF
V: TRBV12-5; D: .; size: .; J: TRBJ2-3; DNA: TGTGCTAGTGGTTTAAATCAAGATACGCAGTATTTT; CDR3: CASGLNQDTQYF
V: TRBV28; D: .; size: few; J: TRBJ1-4; DNA: TGTGCCAGCAGTCACCTGGGCGTCGATGAAAAACTGTTTTTT; CDR3: CASSHLGVDEKLFF
V: TRBV27; D: .; size: .; J: TRBJ1-2; DNA: TGTGCCAGCAGTTTAACAGCGAGGGGGTTCGATGGCTACACCTTC; CDR3: CASSLTARGFDGYTF
V: TRBV6-1; D: TRBD1; size: once; J: TRBJ1-1; DNA: TGTGCCAGCAGTGAAGACAGGGGTTACACTGAAGCTTTCTTT; CDR3: CASSEDRGYTEAFF
V: TRBV6-5; D: .; size: .; J: TRBJ2-7; DNA: TGTGCCAGCAGAAGGGACTCTCAGCTCTACGAGCAGTACTTC; CDR3: CASRRDSQLYEQYF
V: TRBV18; D: .; size: .; J: TRBJ1-2; DNA: TGTGCCAGCTCACACGGAATGGGAGGGGTGGCTAACTATGGCTACACCTTC; CDR3: CASSHGMGGVANYGYTF
V: TRBV6-6; D: TRBD2; size: .; J: TRBJ2-2; DNA: TGTGCCAGCGCCGGGACTAGCGGGATCCCCGGGGAGCTGTTTTTT; CDR3: CASAGTSGIPGELFF
V: TRBV11-2; D: .; size: .; J: TRBJ2-7; DNA: TGTGCCAGCAGTTCCGACAGCTACGAGCAGTACTTC; CDR3: CASSSDSYEQYF
V: TRBV27; D: TRBD1; size: .; J: TRBJ1-1; DNA: TGTGCCAGCAGTACATCGACAGGGGTAAGGGACACTGAAGCTTTCTTT; CDR3: CASSTSTGVRDTEAFF
V: TRBV11-3; D: TRBD1; size: .; J: TRBJ2-7; DNA: TGTGCCAGCAGCCCATGGGACAGGGGAATCTACGAGCAGTACTTC; CDR3: CASSPWDRGIYEQYF
V: TRBV28; D: .; size: .; J: TRBJ1-1; DNA: TGTGCCAGCCAGTACCTCGGGGAGGGCACTGAAGCTTTCTTT; CDR3: CASQYLGEGTEAFF
V: TRBV6-2/TRBV6-3; D: TRBD1; size: .; J: TRBJ1-1; DNA: TGTGCCAGCAGCCTCAGGGGGCCTACTGAAGCTTTCTTT; CDR3: CASSLRGPTEAFF
V: TRBV19; D: TRBD1; size: .; J: TRBJ2-1; DNA: TGTGCCACCTCGGACAGGGCCTACAATGAGCAGTTCTTC; CDR3: CATSDRAYNEQFF
V: TRBV19; D: .; size: once; J: TRBJ2-3; DNA: TGTGCCAGTAGTTTCGGGACAAAAGATACGCAGTATTTT; CDR3: CASSFGTKDTQYF
V: TRBV5-1; D: TRBD1; size: .; J: TRBJ1-4; DNA: TGCGCCAGCAGCCCGTCCGGGACAGCAACTAATGAAAAACTGTTTTTT; CDR3: CASSPSGTATNEKLFF
V: TRBV11-2; D: TRBD1; size: .; J: TRBJ2-2; DNA: TGTGCCAGCAGCTTAGCGGGACAGACTCTGACCGGGGAGCTGTTTTTT; CDR3: CASSLAGQTLTGELFF
V: TRBV11-3; D: TRBD1; size: .; J: TRBJ2-7; DNA: TGTGCCAGCAGCTTAGTCAGGGGGCACGAGCAGTACTTC; CDR3: CASSLVRGHEQYF
V: TRBV6-1; D: .; size: .; J: TRBJ2-5; DNA: TGTGCCAGCAGTGAAGTCCCCTCACTAAATTTCGAGACCCAGTACTTC; CDR3: CASSEVPSLNFETQYF
V: TRBV10-3; D: .; size: .; J: TRBJ1-6; DNA: TGTGCCATCAGGGGCAGGGAAAATTCACCCCTCCACTTT; CDR3: CAIRGRENSPLHF
V: TRBV29-1; D: .; size: .; J: TRBJ2-1; DNA: TGCAGCGTCCGAGCGGGCCAGCGCAATGAGCAGTTCTTC; CDR3: CSVRAGQRNEQFF
V: TRBV7-2; D: .; size: .; J: TRBJ1-1; DNA: TGTGCCAGCAGCTTAAGGGCCAGGGACTTAGCTTTCTTT; CDR3: CASSLRARDLAFF
V: TRBV5-4; D: TRBD2; size: .; J: TRBJ2-1; DNA: TGTGCCAGCAGCTTTCCGGAGCGGGGTGGCAATGAGCAGTTCTTC; CDR3: CASSFPERGGNEQFF
V: TRBV27; D: TRBD2; size: .; J: TRBJ2-7; DNA: TGTGCCAGTAGCCGGGACTATCGGACCTACGAGCAGTACTTC; CDR3: CASSRDYRTYEQYF
V: TRBV4-3; D: TRBD1; size: .; J: TRBJ2-7; DNA: TGCGCCAGCAGCCAAGATCCCCGGGCAGGGGGCGAGGAGCAGTACTTC; CDR3: CASSQDPRAGGEEQYF
V: TRBV6-5; D: .; size: .; J: TRBJ2-5; DNA: TGTGCCAGCAAAGACCAGGATGGGGAGACCCAGTACTTC; CDR3: CASKDQDGETQYF
V: TRBV3-1/TRBV3-2; D: .; size: .; J: TRBJ1-2; DNA: TGTGCCAGCAGCCTGACAGACTATGGCTACACCTTC; CDR3: CASSLTDYGYTF
V: TRBV28; D: .; size: .; J: TRBJ1-4; DNA: TGTGCCAGCAGTCTCTCGGGTGGGAGCGGTGAAAAACTGTTTTTT; CDR3: CASSLSGGSGEKLFF
V: TRBV7-3; D: TRBD1; size: few; J: TRBJ2-1; DNA: TGTGCCAGCAGCCTACAGGGGAGAATATACAATGAGCAGTTCTTC; CDR3: CASSLQGRIYNEQFF
V: TRBV12-3/TRBV12-4; D: TRBD1; size: .; J: TRBJ2-5; DNA: TGTGCCAGCAGGCCGGGACAGGGGGAGACCCAGTACTTC; CDR3: CASRPGQGETQYF
V: TRBV19; D: .; size: once; J: TRBJ2-1; DNA: TGTGCCAGTAGTACCCCTCTTGACAGGATATACAATGAGCAGTTCTTC; CDR3: CASSTPLDRIYNEQFF
V: TRBV28; D: .; size: .; J: TRBJ1-1; DNA: TGTGCCAGCAGTTTGGCGGTGAACACTGAAGCTTTCTTT; CDR3: CASSLAVNTEAFF
V: TRBV6-5; D: TRBD2; size: .; J: TRBJ2-1; DNA: TGTGCCAGCAGGGCAACTAGCGGATTATACAATGAGCAGTTCTTC; CDR3: CASRATSGLYNEQFF
V: TRBV4-1; D: TRBD2; size: .; J: TRBJ2-5; DNA: TGCGCCAGCAGCCAAGATGAACGGGGGGACGAGACCCAGTACTTC; CDR3: CASSQDERGDETQYF
V: TRBV5-1; D: .; size: .; J: TRBJ2-3; DNA: TGCGCCAGCAGCTTGGGGCAGTCTAGCACAGATACGCAGTATTTT; CDR3: CASSLGQSSTDTQYF
V: TRBV9; D: TRBD2; size: .; J: TRBJ2-1; DNA: TGTGCCAGCAGCGTAGGGAACAGCGGGGGGGGCGATGAGCAGTTCTTC; CDR3: CASSVGNSGGGDEQFF
V: TRBV29-1; D: .; size: few; J: TRBJ2-5; DNA: TGCAGCGTTGAGAGTCCGGCCAGGGGTAGCCAAGAGACCCAGTACTTC; CDR3: CSVESPARGSQETQYF
V: TRBV28; D: .; size: .; J: TRBJ2-6; DNA: TGTGCCAGCAGGAAGTCGGGGGCTGGGGCCAACGTCCTGACTTTC; CDR3: CASRKSGAGANVLTF